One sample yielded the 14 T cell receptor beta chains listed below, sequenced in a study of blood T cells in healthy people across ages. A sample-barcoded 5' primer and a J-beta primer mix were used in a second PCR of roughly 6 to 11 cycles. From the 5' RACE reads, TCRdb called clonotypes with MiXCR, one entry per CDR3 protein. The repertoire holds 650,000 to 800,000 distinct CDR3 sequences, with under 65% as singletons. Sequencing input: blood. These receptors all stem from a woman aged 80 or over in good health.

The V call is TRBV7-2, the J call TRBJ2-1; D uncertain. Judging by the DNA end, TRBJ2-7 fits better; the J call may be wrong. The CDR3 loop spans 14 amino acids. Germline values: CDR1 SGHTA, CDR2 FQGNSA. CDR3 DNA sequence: TGTGCCAGCACCCCGGGTAGCTCCTACAATGAGCAGTACTTC. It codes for CASTPGSSYNEQYF.

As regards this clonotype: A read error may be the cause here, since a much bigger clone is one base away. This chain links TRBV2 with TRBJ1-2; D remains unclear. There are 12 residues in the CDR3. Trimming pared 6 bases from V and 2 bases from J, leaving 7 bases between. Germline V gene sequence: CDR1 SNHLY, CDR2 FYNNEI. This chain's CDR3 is CASRHRNYGYTF. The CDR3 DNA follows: TGTGCCAGCAGGCACAGAAACTATGGCTACACCTTC.

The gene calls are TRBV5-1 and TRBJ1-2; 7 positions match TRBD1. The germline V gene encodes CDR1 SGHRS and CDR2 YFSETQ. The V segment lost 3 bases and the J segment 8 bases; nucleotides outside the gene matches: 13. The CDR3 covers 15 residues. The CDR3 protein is CASSSGLWTGPGYTF. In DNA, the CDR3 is TGCGCCAGCAGCTCGGGACTTTGGACAGGACCGGGCTACACCTTC.

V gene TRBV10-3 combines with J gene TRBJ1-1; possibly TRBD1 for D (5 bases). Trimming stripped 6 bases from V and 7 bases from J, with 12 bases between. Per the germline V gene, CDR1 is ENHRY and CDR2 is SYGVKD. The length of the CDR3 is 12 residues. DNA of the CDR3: TGTGCCATCAGCGTCGGGGGTAATGAAGCTTTCTTT. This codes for CAISVGGNEAFF.

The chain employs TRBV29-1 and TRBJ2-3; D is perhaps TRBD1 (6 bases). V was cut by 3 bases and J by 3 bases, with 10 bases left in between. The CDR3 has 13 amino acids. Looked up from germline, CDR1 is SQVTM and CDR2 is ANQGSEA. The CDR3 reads CSVEPGETDTQYF. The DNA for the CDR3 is TGCAGCGTTGAGCCAGGGGAAACAGATACGCAGTATTTT.

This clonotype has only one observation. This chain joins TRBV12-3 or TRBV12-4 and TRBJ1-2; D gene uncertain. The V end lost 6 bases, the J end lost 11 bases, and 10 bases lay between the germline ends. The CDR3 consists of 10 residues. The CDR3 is CASRGASYTF. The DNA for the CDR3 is TGTGCCAGCAGGGGAGCTTCGTACACCTTC.

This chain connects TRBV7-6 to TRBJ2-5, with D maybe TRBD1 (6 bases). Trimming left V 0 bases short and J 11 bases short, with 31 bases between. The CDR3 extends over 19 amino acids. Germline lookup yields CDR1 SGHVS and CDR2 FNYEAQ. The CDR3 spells CASSLARKDRTFFNNEQYF. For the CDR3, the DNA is TGTGCCAGCAGCTTAGCGAGGAAAGACAGGACCTTCTTCAACAATGAGCAGTACTTC.

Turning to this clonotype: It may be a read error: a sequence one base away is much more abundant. The CDR3 here is CASSQARREESQYF. The CDR3 DNA follows: TGCGCCAGCAGCCAAGCACGCAGGGAAGAGTCCCAGTACTTC. The chain couples TRBV4-1 to TRBJ2-7, with TRBD1 as a possible D gene (5 bases). Germline V lookup: CDR1 MGHRA, CDR2 YSYEKL. Trimming took off 1 base at V and 10 bases at J, with 17 bases between the two ends. The CDR3 length is 14 residues.

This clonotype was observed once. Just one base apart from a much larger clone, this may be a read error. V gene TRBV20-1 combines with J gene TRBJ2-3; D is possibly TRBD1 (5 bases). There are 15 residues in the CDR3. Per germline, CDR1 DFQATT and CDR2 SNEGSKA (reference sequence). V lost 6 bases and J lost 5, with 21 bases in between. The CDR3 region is CSAHGSVGLVDTQYF. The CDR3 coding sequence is TGCAGTGCCCACGGGTCGGTGGGGCTAGTAGATACGCAGTATTTT.

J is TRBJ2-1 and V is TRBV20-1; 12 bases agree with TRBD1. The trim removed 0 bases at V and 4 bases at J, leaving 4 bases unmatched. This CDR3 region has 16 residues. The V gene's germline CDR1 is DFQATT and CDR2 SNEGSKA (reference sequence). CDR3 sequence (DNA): TGCAGTGCTAGAGAGTGGGACAGGGGGCTGTACAATGAGCAGTTCTTC. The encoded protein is CSAREWDRGLYNEQFF.

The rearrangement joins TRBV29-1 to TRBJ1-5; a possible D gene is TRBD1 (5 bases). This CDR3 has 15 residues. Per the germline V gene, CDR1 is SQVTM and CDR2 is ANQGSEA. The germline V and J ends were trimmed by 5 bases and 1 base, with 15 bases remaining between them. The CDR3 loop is CSVREGRGSNQPQHF. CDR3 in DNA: TGCAGCGTTCGAGAGGGTAGGGGCAGCAATCAGCCCCAGCATTTT.

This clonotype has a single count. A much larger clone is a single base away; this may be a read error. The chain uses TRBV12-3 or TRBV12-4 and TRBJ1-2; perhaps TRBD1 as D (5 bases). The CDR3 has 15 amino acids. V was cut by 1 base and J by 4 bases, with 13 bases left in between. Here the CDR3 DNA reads TGTGCCAGCAGTTTAGGGGGACGGACCTCCTATGGCTACACCTTC. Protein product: CASSLGGRTSYGYTF.

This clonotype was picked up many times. CDR3 sequence (DNA): TGCGCCAGCAGCTTGTCACTCGGTGAGCAGTTCTTC. Protein sequence: CASSLSLGEQFF. This rearrangement joins TRBV5-1 to TRBJ2-1; no clear D gene. The V end lost 1 base, the J end lost 9 bases, and 8 bases lay between the germline ends. Germline CDR1 reads SGHRS; CDR2 reads YFSETQ. This CDR3 contains 12 residues.

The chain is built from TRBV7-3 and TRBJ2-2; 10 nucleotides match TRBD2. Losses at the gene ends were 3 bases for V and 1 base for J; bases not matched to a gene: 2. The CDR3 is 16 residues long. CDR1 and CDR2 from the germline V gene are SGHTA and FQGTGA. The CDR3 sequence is CASSFLAGGNTGELFF. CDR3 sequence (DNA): TGTGCCAGCAGCTTTTTAGCGGGGGGGAACACCGGGGAGCTGTTTTTT.